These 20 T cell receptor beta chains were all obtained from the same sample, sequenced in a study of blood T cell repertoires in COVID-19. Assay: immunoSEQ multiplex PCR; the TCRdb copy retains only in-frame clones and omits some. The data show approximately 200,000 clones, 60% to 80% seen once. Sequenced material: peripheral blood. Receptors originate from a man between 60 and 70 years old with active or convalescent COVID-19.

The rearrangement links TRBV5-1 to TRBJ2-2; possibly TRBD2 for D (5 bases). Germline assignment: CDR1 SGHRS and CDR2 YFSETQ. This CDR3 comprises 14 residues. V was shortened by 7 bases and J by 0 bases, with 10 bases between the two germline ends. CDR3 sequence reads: CASREGSNTGELFF. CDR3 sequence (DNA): TGCGCCAGCCGCGAGGGCTCGAACACCGGGGAGCTGTTTTTT.

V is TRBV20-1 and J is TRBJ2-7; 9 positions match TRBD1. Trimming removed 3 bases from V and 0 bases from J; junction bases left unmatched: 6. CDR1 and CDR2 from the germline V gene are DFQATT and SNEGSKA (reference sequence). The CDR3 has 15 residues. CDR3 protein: CSASRDRVLSYEQYF. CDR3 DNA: TGCAGTGCTAGTCGGGACAGGGTCCTCTCCTACGAGCAGTACTTC.

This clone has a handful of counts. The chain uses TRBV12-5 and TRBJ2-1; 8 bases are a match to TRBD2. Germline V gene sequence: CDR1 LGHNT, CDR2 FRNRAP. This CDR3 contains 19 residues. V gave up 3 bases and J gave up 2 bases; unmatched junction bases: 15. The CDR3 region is CASGLFRGGAGGTYNEQFF. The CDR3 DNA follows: TGTGCTAGTGGTTTATTTCGAGGAGGGGCGGGAGGTACCTACAATGAGCAGTTCTTC.

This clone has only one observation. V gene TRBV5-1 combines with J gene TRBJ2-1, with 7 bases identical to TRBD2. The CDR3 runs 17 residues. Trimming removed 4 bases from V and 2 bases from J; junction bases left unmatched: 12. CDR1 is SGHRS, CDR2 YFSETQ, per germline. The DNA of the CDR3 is TGCGCCAGCAGCACCGGACCCCCTAGCGGAGCCTACAATGAGCAGTTCTTC. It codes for CASSTGPPSGAYNEQFF.

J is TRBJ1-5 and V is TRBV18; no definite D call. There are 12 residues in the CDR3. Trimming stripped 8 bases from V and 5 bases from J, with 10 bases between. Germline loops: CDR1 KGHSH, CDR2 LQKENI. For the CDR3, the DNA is TGTGCCAGCCGCTATTACCATCAGCCCCAGCATTTT. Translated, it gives CASRYYHQPQHF.

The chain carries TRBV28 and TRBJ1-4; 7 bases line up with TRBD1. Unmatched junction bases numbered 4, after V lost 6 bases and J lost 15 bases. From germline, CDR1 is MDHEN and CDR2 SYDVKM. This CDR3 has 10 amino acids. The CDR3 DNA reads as TGTGCCAGCAGAGGGGACAGCTTGTTTTTT. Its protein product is CASRGDSLFF.

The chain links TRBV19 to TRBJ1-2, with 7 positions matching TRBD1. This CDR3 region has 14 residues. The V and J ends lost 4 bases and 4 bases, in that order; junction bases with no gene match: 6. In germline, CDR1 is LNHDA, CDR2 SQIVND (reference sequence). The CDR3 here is CASSTTGPFYGYTF. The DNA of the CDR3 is TGTGCCAGTAGTACGACAGGGCCCTTCTATGGCTACACCTTC. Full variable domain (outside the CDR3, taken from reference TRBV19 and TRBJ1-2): DGGITQSPKYLFRKEGQNVTLSCEQNLNHDAMYWYRQDPGQGLRLIYYSQIVNDFQKGDIAEGYSVSREKKESFPLTVTSAQKNPTAFYLCASSTTGPFYGYTFGSGTRLTVV.

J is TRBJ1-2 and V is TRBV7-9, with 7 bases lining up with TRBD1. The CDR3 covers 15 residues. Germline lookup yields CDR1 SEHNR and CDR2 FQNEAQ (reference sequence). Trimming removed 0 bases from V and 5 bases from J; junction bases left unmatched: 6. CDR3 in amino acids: CASSLAEGQIYGYTF. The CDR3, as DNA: TGTGCCAGCAGCTTAGCCGAGGGACAGATTTATGGCTACACCTTC.

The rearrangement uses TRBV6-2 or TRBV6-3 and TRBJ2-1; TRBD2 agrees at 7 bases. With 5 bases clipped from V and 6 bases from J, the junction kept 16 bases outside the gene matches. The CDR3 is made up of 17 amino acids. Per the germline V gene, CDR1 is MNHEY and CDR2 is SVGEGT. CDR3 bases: TGTGCCAGCAGTCCCTGGGGTAGCGGGTGGGTCGGCAATGAGCAGTTCTTC. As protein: CASSPWGSGWVGNEQFF.

The DNA of the CDR3 is TGTGCCAGCAGCCCCCGGGACACTTACGAGCAGTACTTC. Amino acid sequence: CASSPRDTYEQYF. This chain links TRBV5-4 with TRBJ2-7, with D possibly matching TRBD1 (6 bases). The CDR3 totals 13 residues. V was pared by 4 bases and J by 4 bases, with 12 bases between. Germline loops: CDR1 SGHNT, CDR2 YYREEE (reference sequence).

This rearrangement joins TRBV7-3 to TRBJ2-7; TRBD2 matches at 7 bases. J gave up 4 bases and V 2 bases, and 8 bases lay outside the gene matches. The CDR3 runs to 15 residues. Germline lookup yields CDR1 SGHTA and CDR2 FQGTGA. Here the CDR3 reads CASSLGPGGGYEQYF. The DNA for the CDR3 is TGTGCCAGCAGCTTAGGTCCGGGAGGAGGGTACGAGCAGTACTTC.

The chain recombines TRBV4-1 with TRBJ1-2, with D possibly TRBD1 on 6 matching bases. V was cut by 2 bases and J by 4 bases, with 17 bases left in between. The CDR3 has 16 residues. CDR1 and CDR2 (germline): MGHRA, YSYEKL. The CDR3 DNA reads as TGCGCCAGCAGCCAAATCCTGAAGCAGGGGACCTATGGCTACACCTTC. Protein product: CASSQILKQGTYGYTF.

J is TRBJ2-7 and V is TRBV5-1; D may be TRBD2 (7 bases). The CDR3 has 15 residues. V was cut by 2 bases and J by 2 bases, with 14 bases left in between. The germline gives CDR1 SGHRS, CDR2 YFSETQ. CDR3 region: CASSLGGAGPYEQYF. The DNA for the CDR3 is TGCGCCAGCAGCTTAGGGGGGGCAGGGCCCTACGAGCAGTACTTC.

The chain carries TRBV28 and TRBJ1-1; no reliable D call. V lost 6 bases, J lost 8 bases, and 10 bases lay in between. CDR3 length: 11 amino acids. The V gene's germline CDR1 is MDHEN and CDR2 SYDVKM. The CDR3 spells CASRKDWEAFF. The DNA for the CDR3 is TGTGCCAGCAGGAAGGACTGGGAAGCTTTCTTT. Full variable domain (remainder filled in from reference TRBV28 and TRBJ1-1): DVKVTQSSRYLVKRTGEKVFLECVQDMDHENMFWYRQDPGLGLRLIYFSYDVKMKEKGDIPEGYSVSREKKERFSLILESASTNQTSMYLCASRKDWEAFFGQGTRLTVV.

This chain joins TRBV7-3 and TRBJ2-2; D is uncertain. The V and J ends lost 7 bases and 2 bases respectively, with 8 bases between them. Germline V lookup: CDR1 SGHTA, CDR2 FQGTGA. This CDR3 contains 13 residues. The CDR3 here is CASKLKNTGELFF. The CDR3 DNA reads TGTGCCAGCAAACTAAAAAACACCGGGGAGCTGTTTTTT.

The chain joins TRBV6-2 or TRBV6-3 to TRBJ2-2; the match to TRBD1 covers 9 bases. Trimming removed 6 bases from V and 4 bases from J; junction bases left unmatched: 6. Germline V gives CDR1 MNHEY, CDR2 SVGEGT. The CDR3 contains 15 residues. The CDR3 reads CASSPQGALTGELFF. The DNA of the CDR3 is TGTGCCAGCAGCCCACAGGGGGCACTCACCGGGGAGCTGTTTTTT.

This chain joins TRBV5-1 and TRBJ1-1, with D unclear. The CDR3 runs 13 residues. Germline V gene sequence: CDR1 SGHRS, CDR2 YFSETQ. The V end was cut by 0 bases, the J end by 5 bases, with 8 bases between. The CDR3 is CASSLGARTEAFF. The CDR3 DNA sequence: TGCGCCAGCAGCTTGGGGGCGCGAACTGAAGCTTTCTTT.

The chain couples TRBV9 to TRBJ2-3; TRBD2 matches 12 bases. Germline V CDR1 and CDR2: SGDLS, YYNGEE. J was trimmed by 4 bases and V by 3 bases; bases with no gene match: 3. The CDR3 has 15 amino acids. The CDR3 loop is CASSGTSGDADTQYF. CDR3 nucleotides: TGTGCCAGCAGCGGGACTAGCGGGGATGCAGATACGCAGTATTTT.

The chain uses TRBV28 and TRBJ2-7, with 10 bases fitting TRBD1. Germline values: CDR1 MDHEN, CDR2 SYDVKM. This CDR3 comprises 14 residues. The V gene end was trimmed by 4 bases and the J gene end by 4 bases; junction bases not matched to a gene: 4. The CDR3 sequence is CASSSRTGGYEQYF. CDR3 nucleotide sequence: TGTGCCAGCAGTTCCCGGACAGGGGGTTACGAGCAGTACTTC.

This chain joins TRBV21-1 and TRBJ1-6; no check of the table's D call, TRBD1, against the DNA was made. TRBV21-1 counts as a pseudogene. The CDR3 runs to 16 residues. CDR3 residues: CASSKATDRGDSPLHF. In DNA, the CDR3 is TGTGCCAGCAGCAAAGCAACGGACAGGGGGGATTCACCCCTCCACTTT.